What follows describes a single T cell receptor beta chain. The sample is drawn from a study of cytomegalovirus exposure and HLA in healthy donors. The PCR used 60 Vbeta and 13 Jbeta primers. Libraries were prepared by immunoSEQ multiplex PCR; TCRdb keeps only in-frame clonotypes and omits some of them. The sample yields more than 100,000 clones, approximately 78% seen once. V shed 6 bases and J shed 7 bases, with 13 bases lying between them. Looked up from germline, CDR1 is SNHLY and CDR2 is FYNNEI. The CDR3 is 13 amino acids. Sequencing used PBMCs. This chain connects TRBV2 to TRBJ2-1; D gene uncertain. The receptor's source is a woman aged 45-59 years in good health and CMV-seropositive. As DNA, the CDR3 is TGTGCCAGCAGCCCGAGACTTGGGAATGAGCAGTTCTTC. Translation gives CASSPRLGNEQFF.